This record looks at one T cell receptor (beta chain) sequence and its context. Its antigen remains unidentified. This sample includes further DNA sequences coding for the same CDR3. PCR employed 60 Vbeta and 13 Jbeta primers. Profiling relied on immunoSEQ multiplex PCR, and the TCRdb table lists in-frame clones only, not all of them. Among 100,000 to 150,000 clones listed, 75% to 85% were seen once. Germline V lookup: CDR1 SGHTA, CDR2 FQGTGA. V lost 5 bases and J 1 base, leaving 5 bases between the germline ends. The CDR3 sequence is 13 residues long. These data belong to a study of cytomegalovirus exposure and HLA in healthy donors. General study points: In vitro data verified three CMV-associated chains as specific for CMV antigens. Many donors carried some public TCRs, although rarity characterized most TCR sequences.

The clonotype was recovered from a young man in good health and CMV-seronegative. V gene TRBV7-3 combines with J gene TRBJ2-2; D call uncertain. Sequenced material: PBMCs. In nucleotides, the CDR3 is TGTGCCAGCAGCCCGCGGAACACCGGGGAGCTGTTTTTT. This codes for CASSPRNTGELFF.